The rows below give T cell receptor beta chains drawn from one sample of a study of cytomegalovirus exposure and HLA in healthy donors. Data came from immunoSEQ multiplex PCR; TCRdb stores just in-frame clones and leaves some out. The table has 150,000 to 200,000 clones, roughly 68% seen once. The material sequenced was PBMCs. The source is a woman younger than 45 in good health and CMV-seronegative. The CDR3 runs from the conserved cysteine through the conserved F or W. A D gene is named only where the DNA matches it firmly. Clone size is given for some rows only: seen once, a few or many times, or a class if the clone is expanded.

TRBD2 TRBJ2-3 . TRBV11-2 TGTGCCAGCAGCCCGACTAGCGGGAGGCCCCCCACAGATACGCAGTATTTT CASSPTSGRPPTDTQYF
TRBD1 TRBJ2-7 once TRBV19 TGTGCCAGTAGTATAAGACAGGGGAGGAGATACGAGCAGTACTTC CASSIRQGRRYEQYF
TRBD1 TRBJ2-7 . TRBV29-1 TGCAGCGTGTCACAACCGGGACAGGGTGGAGTAGAGCAGTACTTC CSVSQPGQGGVEQYF
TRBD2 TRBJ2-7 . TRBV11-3 TGTGCCAGCAGCATCACTAGCGGACCAGCCGAGCAGTACTTC CASSITSGPAEQYF
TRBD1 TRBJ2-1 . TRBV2 TGTGCCAGCAGTGAAGGGGACAGTCAGTTCTTC CASSEGDSQFF
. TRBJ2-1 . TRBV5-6 TGTGCCAGCAGGGGGGCAAGCTCCTACAATGAGCAGTTCTTC CASRGASSYNEQFF
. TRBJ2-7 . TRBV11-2 TGTGCCAGCAGCTTCGGGGGTGGAGTCTACGAGCAGTACTTC CASSFGGGVYEQYF
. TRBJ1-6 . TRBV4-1 TGCGCCAGCAGCCAAACGCGATACCTGGAGTCACCCCTCCACTTT CASSQTRYLESPLHF
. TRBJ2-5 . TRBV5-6 TGTGCCAGCAGAGCGACAGGGGAGGGAGAGACCCAGTACTTC CASRATGEGETQYF
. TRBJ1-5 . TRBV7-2 TGTGCCAGCAGCTCCGGACACTATAGCAATCAGCCCCAGCATTTT CASSSGHYSNQPQHF
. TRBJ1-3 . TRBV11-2 TGTGCCAGCAGCGTAGGGTCAGATTCTGGAAACACCATATATTTT CASSVGSDSGNTIYF
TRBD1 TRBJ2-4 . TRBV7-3 TGTGCCAGCAGCTTGCTAGACAGGGGCGTCCAAGCCAAAAACATTCAGTACTTC CASSLLDRGVQAKNIQYF
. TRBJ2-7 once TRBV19 TGTGCCAGTAGTATTCGCGGGACGAGGGACGAGCAGTACTTC CASSIRGTRDEQYF
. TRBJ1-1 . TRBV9 TGTGCCAGCAGTACAGGGCGGGGGACGACTGAAGCTTTCTTT CASSTGRGTTEAFF
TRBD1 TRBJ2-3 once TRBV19 TGTGCCAGTAGTCTGGGGGACAGGGGACAGTATTTT CASSLGDRGQYF
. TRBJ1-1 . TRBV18 TGTGCCAGCTCACCTCTAGGGGCCGGCGGCTATAGGGTTAACACTGAAGCTTTCTTT CASSPLGAGGYRVNTEAFF
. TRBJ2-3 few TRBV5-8 TGTGCCAGCCCTAGGGTAGCGCTCAACACAGATACGCAGTATTTT CASPRVALNTDTQYF
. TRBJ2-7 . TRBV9 TGTGCCAGCAGCGCCCGACAGACCGACGAGCAGTACTTC CASSARQTDEQYF
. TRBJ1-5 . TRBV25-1 TGTGCCAGCAGTGAGGCGGCCTATAGCAATCAGCCCCAGCATTTT CASSEAAYSNQPQHF
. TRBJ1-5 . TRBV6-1 TGTGCCAGCAGTGAAGCGCCCGAGGAGAAGGGGAGCAATCAGCCCCAGCATTTT CASSEAPEEKGSNQPQHF
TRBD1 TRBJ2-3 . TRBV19 TGTGCCAGTAGTATGACAGGGGGCTCGAATACGCAGTATTTT CASSMTGGSNTQYF
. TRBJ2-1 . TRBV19 TGTGCCAGTAGAGAGACGGAGAGGAATGAGCAGTTCTTC CASRETERNEQFF
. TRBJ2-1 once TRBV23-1 TGCGCCAGCAGTCAATCGGGGGGTCGGGGGCAGTTCTTC CASSQSGGRGQFF
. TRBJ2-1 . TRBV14 TGTGCCAGCAGCGCGTACAATGAGCAGTTCTTC CASSAYNEQFF
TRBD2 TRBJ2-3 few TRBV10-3 TGTGCCATCAGTGAGACGCCTAGCGGGGGGGGAGATACGCAGTATTTT CAISETPSGGGDTQYF
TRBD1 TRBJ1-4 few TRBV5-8 TGTGCCAGCAGCATCGGACAGGGGCGGAATGAAAAACTGTTTTTT CASSIGQGRNEKLFF
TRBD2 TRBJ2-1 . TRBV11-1 TGTGCCAGCAGCCCTCGGACTAGATATGGTGGTGAGCAGTTCTTC CASSPRTRYGGEQFF
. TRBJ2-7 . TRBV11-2 TGTGCCAGCAGCTTCCCGCAGGAGGGGTCTACCTACGAGCAGTACTTC CASSFPQEGSTYEQYF
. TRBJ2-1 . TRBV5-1 TGCGCCAGCAGCTTGCTCCCGACGGGACAAGGTCCGTCTGAGCAGTTCTTC CASSLLPTGQGPSEQFF
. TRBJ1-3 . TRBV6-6 TGTGCCAGCAGTTACTCCCCACAGAGCTCTGGAAACACCATATATTTT CASSYSPQSSGNTIYF
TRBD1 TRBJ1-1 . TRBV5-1 TGCGCCAGCAGCTTCGACAGGGGAGGCACTGAAGCTTTCTTT CASSFDRGGTEAFF
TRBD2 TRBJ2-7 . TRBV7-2 TGTGCCAGCAGTATTACTAGCGGGATGAACTACGAGCAGTACTTC CASSITSGMNYEQYF
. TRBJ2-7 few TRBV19 TGTGAGCGAGATTGGGAGAGAGAGCAGTACTTC CERDWEREQYF
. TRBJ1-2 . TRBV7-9 TGTGCCAGCAGTAGGCCAGGGTCCTATGGCTACACCTTC CASSRPGSYGYTF
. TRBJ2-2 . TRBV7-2 TGTGCCAGCAGCTTACGGTCAGGAAACACCGGGGAGCTGTTTTTT CASSLRSGNTGELFF
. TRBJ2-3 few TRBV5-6 TGTGCCAGCAACTTAGGCAGGCTGGCTAGCACAGATACGCAGTATTTT CASNLGRLASTDTQYF
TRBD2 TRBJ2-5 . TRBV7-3 TGTGCCAGCAGCCCGGGGGGGCCGGGGTTAGAGACCCAGTACTTC CASSPGGPGLETQYF
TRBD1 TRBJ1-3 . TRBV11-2 TGTGCCAGCAGCCCAGGGACAGGGGGATACACCATATATTTT CASSPGTGGYTIYF
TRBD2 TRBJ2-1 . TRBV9 TGTGCCAGCAGCGAGAGAGCGGGAGAGAGCGGTGAGCAGTTCTTC CASSERAGESGEQFF
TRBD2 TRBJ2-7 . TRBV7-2 TGTGCCAGCAGCTTAAAATTCTTGGGACTAGAAACCCACGAGCAGTACTTC CASSLKFLGLETHEQYF
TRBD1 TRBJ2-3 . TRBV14 TGTGCCAGCAGCCAAAACAGGGGCCCACCGGGAGATACGCAGTATTTT CASSQNRGPPGDTQYF
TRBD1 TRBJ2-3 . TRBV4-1 TGCGCCAGCAGCCATATCCGACTTTCACAGGGGACCACAGATACGCAGTATTTT CASSHIRLSQGTTDTQYF
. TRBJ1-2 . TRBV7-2 TGTGCCAGCAGCCCAATCAGCTATGGCTACACCTTC CASSPISYGYTF
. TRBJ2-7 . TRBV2 TGTGCCAGCAGTGTTCGACTGGCCTCCTACGAGCAGTACTTC CASSVRLASYEQYF
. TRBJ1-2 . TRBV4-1 TGCGCCAGCAGCCAAGATCCCCTTTTTTACTATGGCTACACCTTC CASSQDPLFYYGYTF
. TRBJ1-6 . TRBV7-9 TGTTCCAGCAGCTTGGGCCAGCTCGTCTATAATTCACCCCTCCACTTT CSSSLGQLVYNSPLHF
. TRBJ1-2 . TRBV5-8 TGTGCCAGCAGCTTGACAGGGTTCTTTGGCTACACCTTC CASSLTGFFGYTF
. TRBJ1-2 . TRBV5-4 TGTGCCAGCAGCCTGGACGGCTATGGCTACACCTTC CASSLDGYGYTF